The clone carrying this T cell receptor beta chain showed up just once. Assay used: immunoSEQ multiplex PCR; TCRdb lists only in-frame clones, some missing. The sample records under 85,000 clones, 70% to 90% being singletons. The data were obtained in a study of blood T cell repertoires in COVID-19. This receptor was taken from a man between 70 and 80 years old with active or convalescent COVID-19. The sequenced sample was peripheral blood.

CDR3 amino acids: CASSPTGVWPQHF. CDR3 nucleotide sequence: TGTGCCAGCAGTCCGACGGGGGTTTGGCCCCAGCATTTT. V is TRBV12-3 or TRBV12-4 and J is TRBJ1-5; D might be TRBD1 (5 bases). This CDR3 region has 13 residues. Trimming shortened V by 5 bases and J by 9 bases, and 14 bases separated the two germline ends.